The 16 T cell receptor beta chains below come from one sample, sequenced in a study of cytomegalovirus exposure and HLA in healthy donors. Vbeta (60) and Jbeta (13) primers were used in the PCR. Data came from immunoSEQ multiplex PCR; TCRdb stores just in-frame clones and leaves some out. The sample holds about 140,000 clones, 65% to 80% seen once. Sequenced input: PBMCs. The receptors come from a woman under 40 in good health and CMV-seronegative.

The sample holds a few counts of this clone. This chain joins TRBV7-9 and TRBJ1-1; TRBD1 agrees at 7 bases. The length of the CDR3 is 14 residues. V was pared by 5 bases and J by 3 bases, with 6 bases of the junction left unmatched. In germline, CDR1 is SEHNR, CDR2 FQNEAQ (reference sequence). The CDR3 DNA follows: TGTGCCAGCAGCCTGGGGGACAGAGACACTGAAGCTTTCTTT. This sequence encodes CASSLGDRDTEAFF.

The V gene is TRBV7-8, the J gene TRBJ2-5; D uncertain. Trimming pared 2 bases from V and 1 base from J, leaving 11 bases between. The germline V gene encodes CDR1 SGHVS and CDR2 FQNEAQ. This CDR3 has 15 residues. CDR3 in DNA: TGTGCCAGCAGCTTAACCCCCCTGGCCCAAGAGACCCAGTACTTC. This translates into CASSLTPLAQETQYF.

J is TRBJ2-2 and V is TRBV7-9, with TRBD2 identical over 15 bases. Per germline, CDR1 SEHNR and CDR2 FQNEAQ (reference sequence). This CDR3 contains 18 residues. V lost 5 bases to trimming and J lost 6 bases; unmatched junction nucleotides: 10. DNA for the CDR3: TGTGCCAGCAGCCGCAACGGACTAGCGGGAGGGCCCTCCGGGGAGCTGTTTTTT. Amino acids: CASSRNGLAGGPSGELFF.

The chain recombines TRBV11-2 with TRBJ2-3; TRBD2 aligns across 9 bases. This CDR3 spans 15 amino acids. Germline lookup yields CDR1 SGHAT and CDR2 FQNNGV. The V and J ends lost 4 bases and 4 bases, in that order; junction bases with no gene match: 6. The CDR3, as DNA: TGTGCCAGCAGCTCCCTAGCGGGATGGGCAGATACGCAGTATTTT. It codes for CASSSLAGWADTQYF.

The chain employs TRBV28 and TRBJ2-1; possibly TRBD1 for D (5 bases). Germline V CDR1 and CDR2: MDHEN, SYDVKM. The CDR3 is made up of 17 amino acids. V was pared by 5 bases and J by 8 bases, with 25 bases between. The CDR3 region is CASSTRRPVGVRDEQFF. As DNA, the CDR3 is TGTGCCAGCAGTACCCGCCGACCCGTAGGGGTTAGGGATGAGCAGTTCTTC.

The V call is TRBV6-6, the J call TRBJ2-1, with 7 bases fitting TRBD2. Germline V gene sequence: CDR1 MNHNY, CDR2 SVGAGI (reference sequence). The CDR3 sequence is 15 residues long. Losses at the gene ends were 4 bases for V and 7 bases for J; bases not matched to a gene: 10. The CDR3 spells CASSFSREYLNEQFF. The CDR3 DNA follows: TGTGCCAGCAGTTTTTCGCGGGAGTATCTAAATGAGCAGTTCTTC.

The CDR3 sequence is CSVESNRGQGVYGYTF. In nucleotides, the CDR3 is TGCAGCGTTGAATCTAACCGGGGACAGGGGGTCTATGGCTACACCTTC. The chain links TRBV29-1 to TRBJ1-2; TRBD1 matches at 11 bases. Germline CDR1 SQVTM, CDR2 ANQGSEA. The trim removed 2 bases at V and 4 bases at J, leaving 9 bases unmatched. CDR3 length: 16 residues.

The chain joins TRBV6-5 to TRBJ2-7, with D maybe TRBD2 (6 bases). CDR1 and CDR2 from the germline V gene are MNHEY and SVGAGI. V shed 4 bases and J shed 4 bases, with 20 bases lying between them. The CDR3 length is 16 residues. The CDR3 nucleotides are TGTGCCAGCAGTTCTAGCCCGGGACTGCGGGTATACGAGCAGTACTTC. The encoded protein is CASSSSPGLRVYEQYF.

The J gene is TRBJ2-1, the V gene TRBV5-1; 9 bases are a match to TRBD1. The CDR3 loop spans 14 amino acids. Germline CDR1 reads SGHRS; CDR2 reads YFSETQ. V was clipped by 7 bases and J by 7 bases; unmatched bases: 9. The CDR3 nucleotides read TGCGCCAGCCGCCCACAGGGGGCCGATAATGAGCAGTTCTTC. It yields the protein CASRPQGADNEQFF.

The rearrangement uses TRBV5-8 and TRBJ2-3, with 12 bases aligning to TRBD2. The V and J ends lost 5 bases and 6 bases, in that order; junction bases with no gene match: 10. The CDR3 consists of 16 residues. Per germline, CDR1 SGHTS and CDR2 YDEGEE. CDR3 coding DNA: TGTGCCAGCAGTAACCTAGCGGGGGGGCCCGGGGATACGCAGTATTTT. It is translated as CASSNLAGGPGDTQYF.

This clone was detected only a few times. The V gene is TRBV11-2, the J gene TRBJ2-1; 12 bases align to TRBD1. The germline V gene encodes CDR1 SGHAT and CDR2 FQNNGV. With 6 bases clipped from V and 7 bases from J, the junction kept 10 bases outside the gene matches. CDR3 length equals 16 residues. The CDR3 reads CASSNRGTGGENEQFF. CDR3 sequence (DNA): TGTGCCAGCAGTAACAGAGGGACAGGGGGCGAGAATGAGCAGTTCTTC.

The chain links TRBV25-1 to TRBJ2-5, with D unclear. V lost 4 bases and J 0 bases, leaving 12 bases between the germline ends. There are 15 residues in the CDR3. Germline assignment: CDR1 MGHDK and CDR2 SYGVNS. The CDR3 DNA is TGTGCCAGCAGTGGACACCACCCCTACCAAGAGACCCAGTACTTC. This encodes CASSGHHPYQETQYF.

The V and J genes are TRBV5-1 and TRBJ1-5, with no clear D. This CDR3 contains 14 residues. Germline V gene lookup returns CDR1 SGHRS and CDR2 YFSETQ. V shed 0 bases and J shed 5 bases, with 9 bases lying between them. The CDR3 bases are TGCGCCAGCAGCTTGGAATCTCCCGATCAGCCCCAGCATTTT. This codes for CASSLESPDQPQHF.

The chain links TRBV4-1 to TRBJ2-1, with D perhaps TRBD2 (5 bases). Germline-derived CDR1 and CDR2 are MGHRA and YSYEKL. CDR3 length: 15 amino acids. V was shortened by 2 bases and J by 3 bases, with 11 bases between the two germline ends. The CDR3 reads CASSQPSRGYNEQFF. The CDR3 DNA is TGCGCCAGCAGCCAACCCAGCCGGGGCTACAATGAGCAGTTCTTC.

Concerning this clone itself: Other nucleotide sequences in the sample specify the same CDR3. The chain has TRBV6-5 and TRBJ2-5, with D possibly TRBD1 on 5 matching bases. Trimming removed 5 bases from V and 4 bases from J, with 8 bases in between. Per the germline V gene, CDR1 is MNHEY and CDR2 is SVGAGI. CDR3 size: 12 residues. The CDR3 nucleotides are TGTGCCAGCAGTAGTAGGGGAGAGACCCAGTACTTC. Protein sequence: CASSSRGETQYF.

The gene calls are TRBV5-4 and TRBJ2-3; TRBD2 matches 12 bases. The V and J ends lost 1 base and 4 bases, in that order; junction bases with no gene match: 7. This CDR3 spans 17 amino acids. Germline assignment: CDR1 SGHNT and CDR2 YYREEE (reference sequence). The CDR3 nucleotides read TGTGCCAGCAGCTTGCTAGCGGGGGGGCCCGGGGCAGATACGCAGTATTTT. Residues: CASSLLAGGPGADTQYF.